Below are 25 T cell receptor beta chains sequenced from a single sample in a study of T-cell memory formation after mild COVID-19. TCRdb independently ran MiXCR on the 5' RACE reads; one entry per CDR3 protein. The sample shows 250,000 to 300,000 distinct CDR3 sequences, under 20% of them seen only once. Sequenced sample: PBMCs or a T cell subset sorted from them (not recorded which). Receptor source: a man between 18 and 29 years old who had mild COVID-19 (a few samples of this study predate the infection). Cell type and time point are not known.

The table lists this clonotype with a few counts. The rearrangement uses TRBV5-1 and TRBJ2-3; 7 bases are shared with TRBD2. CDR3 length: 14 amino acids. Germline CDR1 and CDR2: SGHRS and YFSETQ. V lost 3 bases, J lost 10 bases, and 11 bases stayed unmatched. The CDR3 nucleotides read TGCGCCAGCAGCTGGCCGACTAGCAAGGGTCCGCAGTATTTT. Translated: CASSWPTSKGPQYF.

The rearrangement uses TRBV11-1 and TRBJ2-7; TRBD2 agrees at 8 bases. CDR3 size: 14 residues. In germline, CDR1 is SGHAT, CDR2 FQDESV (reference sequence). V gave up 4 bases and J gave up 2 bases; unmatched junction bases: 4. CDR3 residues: CASSSTGGAYEQYV. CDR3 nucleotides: TGTGCCAGCAGCTCCACGGGGGGGGCCTACGAGCAGTACGTC.

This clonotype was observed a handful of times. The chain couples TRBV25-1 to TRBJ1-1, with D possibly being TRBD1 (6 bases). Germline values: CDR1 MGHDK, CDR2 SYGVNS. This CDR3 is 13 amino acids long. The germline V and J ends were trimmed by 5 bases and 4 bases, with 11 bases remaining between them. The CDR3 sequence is CASSPGGRTEAFF. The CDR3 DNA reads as TGTGCCAGCAGTCCGGGGGGGCGCACTGAAGCTTTCTTT.

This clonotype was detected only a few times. CDR3 loop: CASSPRVRDYTDTQYF. DNA for the CDR3: TGCGCCAGCAGCCCCCGTGTGAGGGATTACACAGATACGCAGTATTTT. The chain links TRBV4-3 to TRBJ2-3; a possible D gene is TRBD2 (5 bases). The CDR3 loop spans 16 amino acids. V lost 4 bases to trimming and J lost 2 bases, with 16 bases between them. Germline V lookup: CDR1 LGHNA, CDR2 YSLEER.

CDR3 sequence (DNA): TGTGCCAGCAGTCCGACCGAAACTTTATGGAGCTACACCTTC. Translated: CASSPTETLWSYTF. V and J are TRBV7-9 and TRBJ1-2; D not certain. This CDR3 has 14 residues. Germline-derived CDR1 and CDR2 are SEHNR and FQNEAQ (reference sequence). V was pared by 6 bases and J by 9 bases, with 20 bases between.

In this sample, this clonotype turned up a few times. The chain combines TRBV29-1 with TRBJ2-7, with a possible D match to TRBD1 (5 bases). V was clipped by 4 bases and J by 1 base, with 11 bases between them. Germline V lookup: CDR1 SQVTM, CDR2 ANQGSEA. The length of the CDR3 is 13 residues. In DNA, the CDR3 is TGCAGCGTTGTTGGGGCCAGTTCCTACGAGCAGTACTTC. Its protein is CSVVGASSYEQYF.

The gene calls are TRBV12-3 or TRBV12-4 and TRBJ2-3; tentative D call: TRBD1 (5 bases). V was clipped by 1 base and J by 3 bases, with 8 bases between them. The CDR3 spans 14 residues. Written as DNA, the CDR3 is TGTGCCAGCAGTTTAGTGACAGCGACAGATACGCAGTATTTT. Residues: CASSLVTATDTQYF.

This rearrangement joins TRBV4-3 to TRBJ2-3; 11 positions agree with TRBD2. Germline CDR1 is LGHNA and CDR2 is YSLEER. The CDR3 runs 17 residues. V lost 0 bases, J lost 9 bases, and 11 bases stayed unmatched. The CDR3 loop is CASSQEGVAGGSATQYF. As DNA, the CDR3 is TGCGCCAGCAGCCAAGAAGGAGTAGCGGGGGGGTCAGCAACGCAGTATTTT.

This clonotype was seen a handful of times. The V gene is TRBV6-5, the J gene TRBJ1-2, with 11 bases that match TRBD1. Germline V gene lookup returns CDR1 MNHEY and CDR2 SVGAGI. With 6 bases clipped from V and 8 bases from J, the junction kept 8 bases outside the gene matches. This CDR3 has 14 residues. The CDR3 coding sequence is TGTGCCAGCAGATCCGGACAGGGGGCTTACGGCTACACCTTC. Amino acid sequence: CASRSGQGAYGYTF.

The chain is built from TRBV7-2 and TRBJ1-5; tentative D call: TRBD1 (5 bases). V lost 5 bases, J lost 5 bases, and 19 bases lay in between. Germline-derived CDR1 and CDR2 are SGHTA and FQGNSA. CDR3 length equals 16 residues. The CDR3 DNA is TGTGCCAGCAGCCCCGTCCCAGGGAACATCTATCAGCCCCAGCATTTT. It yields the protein CASSPVPGNIYQPQHF. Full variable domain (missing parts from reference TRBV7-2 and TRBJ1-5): GAGVSQSPSNKVTEKGKDVELRCDPISGHTALYWYRQSLGQGLEFLIYFQGNSAPDKSGLPSDRFSAERTGGSVSTLTIQRTQQEDSAVYLCASSPVPGNIYQPQHFGDGTRLSIL.

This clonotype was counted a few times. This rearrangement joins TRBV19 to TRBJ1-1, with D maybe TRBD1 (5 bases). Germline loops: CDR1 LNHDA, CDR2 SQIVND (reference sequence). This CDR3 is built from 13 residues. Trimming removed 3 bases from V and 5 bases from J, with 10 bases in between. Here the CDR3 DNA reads TGTGCCAGTAGTATTGGACGGGGGACTGAAGCTTTCTTT. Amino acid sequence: CASSIGRGTEAFF.

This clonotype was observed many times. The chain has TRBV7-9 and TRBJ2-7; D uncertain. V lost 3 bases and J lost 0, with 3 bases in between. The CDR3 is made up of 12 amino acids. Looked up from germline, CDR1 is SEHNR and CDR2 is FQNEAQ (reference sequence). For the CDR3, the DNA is TGTGCCAGCAGCTTTAGCTCCTACGAGCAGTACTTC. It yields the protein CASSFSSYEQYF.

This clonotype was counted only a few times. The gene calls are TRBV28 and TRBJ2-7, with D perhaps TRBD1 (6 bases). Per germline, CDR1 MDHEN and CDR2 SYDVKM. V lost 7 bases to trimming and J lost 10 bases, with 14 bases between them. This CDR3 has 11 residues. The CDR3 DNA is TGTGCCAGCACCGACCGGGACAAACAGTACGTC. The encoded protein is CASTDRDKQYV.

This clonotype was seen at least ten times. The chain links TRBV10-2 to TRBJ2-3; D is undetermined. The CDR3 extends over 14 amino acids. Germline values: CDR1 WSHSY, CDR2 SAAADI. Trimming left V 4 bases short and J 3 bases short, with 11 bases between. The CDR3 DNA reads TGCGCCAGCAGTGTGTCGCACCTTACAGATACGCAGTATTTT. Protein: CASSVSHLTDTQYF.

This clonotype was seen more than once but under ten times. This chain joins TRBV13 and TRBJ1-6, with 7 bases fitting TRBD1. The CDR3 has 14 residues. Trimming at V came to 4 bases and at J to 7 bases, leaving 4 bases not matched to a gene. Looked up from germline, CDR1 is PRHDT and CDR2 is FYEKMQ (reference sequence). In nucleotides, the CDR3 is TGTGCCAGCAGCTCGGACAGGAGAAATTCACCCCTCCACTTT. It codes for CASSSDRRNSPLHF.

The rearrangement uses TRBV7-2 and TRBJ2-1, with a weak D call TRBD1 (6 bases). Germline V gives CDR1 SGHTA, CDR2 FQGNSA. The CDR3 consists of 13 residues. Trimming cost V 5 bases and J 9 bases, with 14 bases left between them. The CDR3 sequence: CASSRRAGVEQFF. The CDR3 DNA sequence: TGTGCCAGCAGCCGGCGAGCAGGGGTTGAGCAGTTCTTC.

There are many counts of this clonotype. The CDR3 protein is CASSSYSGEETQYF. CDR3 bases: TGTGCCAGCAGCTCATACTCGGGAGAAGAGACCCAGTACTTC. This rearrangement joins TRBV7-2 to TRBJ2-5; D perhaps matches TRBD2 (6 bases). Germline values: CDR1 SGHTA, CDR2 FQGNSA. The CDR3 runs 14 residues. The V end lost 4 bases, the J end lost 3 bases, and 12 bases lay between the germline ends.

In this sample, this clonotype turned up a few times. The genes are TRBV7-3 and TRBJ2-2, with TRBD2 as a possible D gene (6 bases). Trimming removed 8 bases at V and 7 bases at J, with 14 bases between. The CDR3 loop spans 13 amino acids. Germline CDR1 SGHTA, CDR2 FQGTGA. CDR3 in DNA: TGTGCCAGCGGCCCCCTGGGAGGCGGGGAGCTGTTTTTT. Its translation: CASGPLGGGELFF.

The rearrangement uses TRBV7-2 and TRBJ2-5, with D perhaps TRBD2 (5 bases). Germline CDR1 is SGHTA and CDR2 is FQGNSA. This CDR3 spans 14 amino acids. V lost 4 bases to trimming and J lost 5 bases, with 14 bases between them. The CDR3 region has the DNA TGTGCCAGCAGCTACCGGGCACCGGGGGAGACCCAGTACTTC. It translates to CASSYRAPGETQYF.

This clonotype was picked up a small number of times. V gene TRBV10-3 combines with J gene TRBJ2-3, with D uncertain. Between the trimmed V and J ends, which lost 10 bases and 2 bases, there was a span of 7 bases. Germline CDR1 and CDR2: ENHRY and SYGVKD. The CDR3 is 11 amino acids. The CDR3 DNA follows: TGTGCCACTTCTGACACAGATACGCAGTATTTT. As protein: CATSDTDTQYF.

The CDR3, as DNA: TGTGCCATCAGTGACTACAGGGACTACGAGCAGTACTTC. Amino acid sequence: CAISDYRDYEQYF. The chain links TRBV10-3 to TRBJ2-7; D is perhaps TRBD1 (6 bases). With 3 bases removed from V and 3 bases from J, the gap between germline ends came to 9 bases. CDR1 and CDR2 (germline): ENHRY, SYGVKD. The CDR3 runs 13 residues.

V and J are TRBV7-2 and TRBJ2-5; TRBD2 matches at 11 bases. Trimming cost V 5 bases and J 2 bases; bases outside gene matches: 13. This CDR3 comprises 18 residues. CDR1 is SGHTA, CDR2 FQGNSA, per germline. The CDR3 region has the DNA TGTGCCAGCAGCCCACCGTCGCATGGACTAGCGGGTCAAGAGACCCAGTACTTC. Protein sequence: CASSPPSHGLAGQETQYF.

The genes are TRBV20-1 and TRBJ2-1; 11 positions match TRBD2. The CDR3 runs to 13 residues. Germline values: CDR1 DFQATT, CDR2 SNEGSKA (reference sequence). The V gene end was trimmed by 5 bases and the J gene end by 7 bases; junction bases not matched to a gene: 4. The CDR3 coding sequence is TGCAGTGCTGGGACTAGCGGCCTGAATGAGCAGTTCTTC. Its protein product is CSAGTSGLNEQFF.

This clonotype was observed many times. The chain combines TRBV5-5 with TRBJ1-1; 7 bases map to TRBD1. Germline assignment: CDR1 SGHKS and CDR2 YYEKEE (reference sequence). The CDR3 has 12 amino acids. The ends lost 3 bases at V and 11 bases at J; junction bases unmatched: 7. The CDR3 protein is CASSSMTGYAFF. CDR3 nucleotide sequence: TGTGCCAGCAGCTCCATGACAGGGTACGCTTTCTTT.

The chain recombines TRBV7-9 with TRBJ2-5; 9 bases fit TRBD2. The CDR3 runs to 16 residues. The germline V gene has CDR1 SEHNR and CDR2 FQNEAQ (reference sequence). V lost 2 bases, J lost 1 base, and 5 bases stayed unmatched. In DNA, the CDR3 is TGTGCCAGCAGCTTAATGCGGGGGGGAACCCAAGAGACCCAGTACTTC. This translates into CASSLMRGGTQETQYF.